These 12 T cell receptor beta chains were all obtained from the same sample, sequenced in a study of blood T cells in healthy people across ages. A second PCR of roughly 7 to 11 cycles used a sample-barcoded 5' primer and a J-beta primer mix. TCRdb reprocessed the 5' RACE reads via MiXCR and lists one record per CDR3 protein. The repertoire includes fewer than 1,000,000 distinct CDR3 sequences, around 50% of them detected once, and 15% to 20% sits in the top ten. Sequenced: blood. Receptor source: a man older than 75 in good health.

This chain connects TRBV27 to TRBJ2-7; TRBD2 agrees at 9 bases. The CDR3 consists of 15 residues. V lost 6 bases, J lost 4 bases, and 10 bases stayed unmatched. CDR1 is MNHEY and CDR2 is SMNVEV in the germline V gene (reference sequence). CDR3 sequence (DNA): TGTGCCAGCAGCATCACTCCTAGCGGGAAGTACGAGCAGTACTTC. It codes for CASSITPSGKYEQYF.

A few counts support this clonotype. The genes are TRBV2 and TRBJ1-4; D is perhaps TRBD1 (6 bases). The CDR3 consists of 14 residues. Per the germline V gene, CDR1 is SNHLY and CDR2 is FYNNEI. Trimming removed 6 bases from V and 4 bases from J, with 12 bases in between. The CDR3 DNA sequence: TGTGCCAGCAGGCAGGGGCTTCTTAATGAAAAACTGTTTTTT. Amino acids: CASRQGLLNEKLFF.

The V and J genes are TRBV28 and TRBJ1-2, with a possible D match to TRBD1 (5 bases). From germline, CDR1 is MDHEN and CDR2 SYDVKM. V lost 9 bases and J 8 bases, leaving 25 bases between the germline ends. The CDR3 is 15 amino acids. Here the CDR3 reads CARSAQRGLTWGYTF. CDR3 sequence (DNA): TGTGCCAGAAGTGCCCAGCGGGGGTTGACCTGGGGCTACACCTTC.

The V gene is TRBV7-2, the J gene TRBJ2-5, with D perhaps matching TRBD2 (6 bases). The tail of the sequence fits TRBJ2-7 better, so the J call may be wrong. The CDR3 totals 15 residues. The germline V gene encodes CDR1 SGHTA and CDR2 FQGNSA. The CDR3 nucleotides are TGTGCCAGCAGCTTAGATACGCGGGACTGGGGCGAGCAGTACTTC. The encoded protein is CASSLDTRDWGEQYF.

The chain combines TRBV4-2 with TRBJ2-3; 8 bases are a match to TRBD2. Looked up from germline, CDR1 is LGHNA and CDR2 is YNFKEQ. The V gene end was trimmed by 0 bases and the J gene end by 5 bases; junction bases not matched to a gene: 4. The CDR3 totals 15 residues. CDR3 amino acids: CASSQENREGDTQYF. The CDR3, as DNA: TGTGCCAGCAGCCAAGAGAATCGGGAGGGAGATACGCAGTATTTT.

This clonotype was observed a handful of times. The V call is TRBV6-6, the J call TRBJ2-7, with D possibly matching TRBD2 (5 bases). V was pared by 5 bases and J by 2 bases, with 19 bases between. The CDR3 runs 16 residues. CDR1 is MNHNY, CDR2 SVGAGI, per germline (reference sequence). CDR3 sequence: CASSDPGSTKAYEQYF. The CDR3 coding sequence is TGTGCCAGCAGTGACCCGGGATCCACCAAAGCCTACGAGCAGTACTTC.

This clonotype was seen many times. The J gene is TRBJ2-1, the V gene TRBV7-9; D is ambiguous. The CDR3 contains 12 residues. V lost 4 bases and J lost 10, with 11 bases in between. Per germline, CDR1 SEHNR and CDR2 FQNEAQ (reference sequence). Here the CDR3 reads CASSSVIVEQFF. The DNA for the CDR3 is TGTGCCAGCAGCTCGGTAATAGTGGAGCAGTTCTTC.

The chain joins TRBV7-2 to TRBJ2-1; 7 bases are shared with TRBD2. Germline values: CDR1 SGHTA, CDR2 FQGNSA. This CDR3 spans 14 amino acids. J was trimmed by 8 bases and V by 0 bases; bases with no gene match: 4. The CDR3 nucleotides read TGTGCCAGCAGCTTAGCGGGAGGGCCCGATGAGCAGTTCTTC. This codes for CASSLAGGPDEQFF.

This chain connects TRBV7-6 to TRBJ2-7, with D unclear. The CDR3 spans 12 residues. Germline V gene sequence: CDR1 SGHVS, CDR2 FNYEAQ. V was cut by 1 base and J by 5 bases, with 6 bases left in between. As DNA, the CDR3 is TGTGCCAGCAGCTTAGTCAGCGACGAGCAGTACTTC. This codes for CASSLVSDEQYF. Full variable domain (remainder filled in from reference TRBV7-6 and TRBJ2-7): GAGVSQSPRYKVTKRGQDVALRCDPISGHVSLYWYRQALGQGPEFLTYFNYEAQQDKSGLPNDRFSAERPEGSISTLTIQRTEQRDSAMYRCASSLVSDEQYFGPGTRLTVT.

In its sample, this clonotype was seen a few times. The rearrangement uses TRBV10-3 and TRBJ1-2, with D hard to call. The CDR3 extends over 13 amino acids. The V end was cut by 3 bases, the J end by 4 bases, with 9 bases between. Germline V gene data show CDR1 as ENHRY and CDR2 as SYGVKD. CDR3 region: CAISDDGLYGYTF. CDR3 DNA: TGTGCCATCAGTGACGACGGACTCTATGGCTACACCTTC.

This clonotype came up a few times. This chain uses TRBV5-1 with TRBJ2-7; 8 nucleotides match TRBD2. Germline trimming cut 4 bases from V and 7 bases from J; bases unmatched to any gene: 13. The CDR3 covers 15 residues. Germline V CDR1 and CDR2: SGHRS, YFSETQ. In nucleotides, the CDR3 is TGCGCCAGCAGCGTATACGGGACTAGGGAAGGTGAGCAGTACTTC. Protein: CASSVYGTREGEQYF.

This clonotype was seen a few times. V and J are TRBV12-3 or TRBV12-4 and TRBJ1-4, with 9 positions matching TRBD1. CDR3 length equals 20 residues. The V segment lost 6 bases and the J segment 0 bases; nucleotides outside the gene matches: 17. The CDR3 sequence is CASRPLQGAASIATNEKLFF. DNA for the CDR3: TGTGCCAGCAGGCCATTACAGGGGGCGGCCTCAATTGCAACTAATGAAAAACTGTTTTTT.